This entry lists 27 T cell receptor beta chains sequenced from one sample in a study of T cell responses to AZD1222 COVID-19 vaccine (dated by TCRdb to the early 2020s). The label giving this sample's time point can be read as: about 28 days (+/-7) after the second vaccine dose. Preparation of the library involved the immunoSEQ multiplex PCR assay. In TCRdb, the immuneACCESS table is reduced to in-frame sequences with V and J assigned. These tables do not hold every clone; where another copy was compared, an unresolved V gene accounts for under half, and the others remain unexplained. In this sample the table shows roughly 150,000 clones, just over 90% of which occur a single time. 1% to 1.5% of the sample belongs to the ten largest clones. Sequencing was performed on peripheral blood, taken 28 days after the second AZD1222 dose. Receptor source: an adult who received the AZD1222 COVID-19 vaccine.

Remarks on this clone: Different DNA sequences within this sample yield the same CDR3. This chain links TRBV5-4 with TRBJ2-1, with D perhaps given as TRBD1 or TRBD2 (5 bases each). V was trimmed by 0 bases and J by 4 bases, leaving 5 bases between them. Germline CDR1 is SGHNT and CDR2 is YYREEE (reference sequence). The CDR3 has 13 amino acids. In nucleotides, the CDR3 is TGTGCCAGCAGCTTGGGGGGGTACAATGAGCAGTTCTTC. Amino acid sequence: CASSLGGYNEQFF. The variable domain in full, with the rest retrieved from reference TRBV5-4 and TRBJ2-1, is ETGVTQSPTHLIKTRGQQVTLRCSSQSGHNTVSWYQQALGQGPQFIFQYYREEENGRGNFPPRFSGLQFPNYSSELNVNALELDDSALYLCASSLGGYNEQFFGPGTRLTVL.

The V gene is TRBV18, the J gene TRBJ1-2; D is undetermined. Germline V gives CDR1 KGHSH, CDR2 LQKENI. The germline V and J ends were trimmed by 0 bases and 3 bases, with 8 bases remaining between them. CDR3 length equals 14 residues. This CDR3 is CASSPPGSDYGYTF. The CDR3 DNA is TGTGCCAGCTCACCACCCGGTTCCGACTATGGCTACACCTTC.

V gene TRBV21-1 combines with J gene TRBJ2-7; the D segment call TRBD1 is taken from the table without a DNA check. TRBV21-1 is described as a pseudogene. This CDR3 comprises 15 residues. CDR3 coding DNA: TGTGCCGCCCCCCCCCTGAGACAGGAAACCTACGAGCAGTACTTC. Its translation: CAAPPLRQETYEQYF.

V usage is TRBV28 and J usage is TRBJ1-2; 9 bases align to TRBD1. This CDR3 has 15 residues. V lost 6 bases, J lost 7 bases, and 12 bases stayed unmatched. Germline assignment: CDR1 MDHEN and CDR2 SYDVKM. CDR3 sequence (DNA): TGTGCCAGCAGCACAGGGGGCGACCTCCAGGGTGGCTACACCTTC. Amino acid sequence: CASSTGGDLQGGYTF.

This clone was observed a few times. This chain uses TRBV19 with TRBJ1-5; D is unresolved. Germline V gene lookup returns CDR1 LNHDA and CDR2 SQIVND (reference sequence). The CDR3 loop spans 13 amino acids. Deletions cut 6 bases from V and 7 bases from J, with 13 bases between. CDR3 DNA: TGTGCCAGTAGCCGCGGTACCCGACAGCCCCAGCATTTT. As protein: CASSRGTRQPQHF.

Only one count was recorded for this clone. The chain combines TRBV4-2 with TRBJ2-5; 11 bases fit TRBD2. Germline lookup yields CDR1 LGHNA and CDR2 YNFKEQ. CDR3 size: 17 residues. The V gene end was trimmed by 4 bases and the J gene end by 5 bases; junction bases not matched to a gene: 12. Here the CDR3 reads CASSLGISGGAGETQYF. The CDR3 DNA reads as TGTGCCAGCAGCCTTGGGATTAGCGGGGGGGCCGGGGAGACCCAGTACTTC.

The V call is TRBV28, the J call TRBJ2-7; D ambiguous. From germline, CDR1 is MDHEN and CDR2 SYDVKM. Trimming took 3 bases from V and 3 from J, leaving 15 bases between them. The CDR3 totals 15 residues. The CDR3 sequence is CASSFPSVGVYEQYF. In DNA, the CDR3 is TGTGCCAGCAGTTTCCCCTCGGTCGGTGTCTACGAGCAGTACTTC.

The chain recombines TRBV15 with TRBJ2-5, with D uncertain. Trimming removed 1 base at V and 2 bases at J, with 5 bases between. Per the germline V gene, CDR1 is LNHNV and CDR2 is YYDKDF (reference sequence). This CDR3 contains 13 residues. CDR3 DNA sequence: TGTGCCACCAGCAGAGGGGTGCAAGAGACCCAGTACTTC. This sequence encodes CATSRGVQETQYF.

In its sample, this clone was seen a few times. This specimen includes other DNA sequences encoding the same CDR3. J is TRBJ2-7 and V is TRBV15; D perhaps matches TRBD2 (6 bases). The CDR3 extends over 15 amino acids. Germline V gives CDR1 LNHNV, CDR2 YYDKDF (reference sequence). V was pared by 1 base and J by 0 bases, with 10 bases between. Here the CDR3 reads CATSRVFGGSYEQYF. The CDR3 DNA follows: TGTGCCACCAGCAGAGTCTTCGGGGGCTCCTACGAGCAGTACTTC.

V is TRBV3-1 (or the pseudogene TRBV3-2) and J is TRBJ2-3; D is ambiguous. There are 16 residues in the CDR3. With 4 bases removed from V and 3 bases from J, the gap between germline ends came to 17 bases. CDR1 is LGHDT and CDR2 is YNNKEL in the germline V gene (reference sequence). The CDR3 DNA follows: TGTGCCAGCAGCCCTCGTCCCCAGATTATGACAGATACGCAGTATTTT. Its translation: CASSPRPQIMTDTQYF.

The chain couples TRBV2 to TRBJ1-5; 7 bases map to TRBD1. The V gene end was trimmed by 3 bases and the J gene end by 7 bases; junction bases not matched to a gene: 15. Germline V lookup: CDR1 SNHLY, CDR2 FYNNEI. The CDR3 runs to 17 residues. The chain's CDR3 is CASSDTGVRGVRQPQHF. For the CDR3, the DNA is TGTGCCAGCAGTGATACAGGGGTCAGGGGCGTGCGACAGCCCCAGCATTTT.

The V and J genes are TRBV6-5 and TRBJ2-5; 11 bases map to TRBD1. The CDR3 is 14 amino acids. Germline V lookup: CDR1 MNHEY, CDR2 SVGAGI. The trim removed 5 bases at V and 5 bases at J, leaving 4 bases unmatched. The CDR3 sequence is CASSPDRGPETQYF. CDR3 DNA sequence: TGTGCCAGCAGTCCGGACAGGGGGCCCGAGACCCAGTACTTC.

In its sample, this clone was seen a few times. The CDR3 coding sequence is TGTGCCAGCAGCCCCCTACAGGGGTACGAGCAGTACTTC. It yields the protein CASSPLQGYEQYF. The V gene is TRBV5-5, the J gene TRBJ2-7, with 7 bases aligning to TRBD1. The germline V gene has CDR1 SGHKS and CDR2 YYEKEE (reference sequence). The CDR3 totals 13 residues. Trimming at V came to 4 bases and at J to 4 bases, leaving 5 bases not matched to a gene.

This clone has more than one count but fewer than ten. This chain joins TRBV11-2 and TRBJ1-2, with D hard to call. The CDR3 spans 17 residues. The germline V and J ends were trimmed by 0 bases and 0 bases, with 14 bases remaining between them. Germline-derived CDR1 and CDR2 are SGHAT and FQNNGV. The CDR3, as DNA: TGTGCCAGCAGCTTAGATTTGGGAATGAAGACTAACTATGGCTACACCTTC. It specifies CASSLDLGMKTNYGYTF.

The rearrangement uses TRBV6-6 and TRBJ1-1; D unresolved. Germline V gene data show CDR1 as MNHNY and CDR2 as SVGAGI (reference sequence). This CDR3 has 14 amino acids. V lost 2 bases, J lost 0 bases, and 7 bases lay in between. The CDR3 here is CASSYPVLNTEAFF. For the CDR3, the DNA is TGTGCCAGCAGTTACCCCGTCTTGAACACTGAAGCTTTCTTT.

The chain is built from TRBV11-2 and TRBJ2-7; TRBD2 might be the D (6 bases). Trimming cost V 6 bases and J 4 bases, with 16 bases left between them. CDR1 is SGHAT, CDR2 FQNNGV, per germline. The CDR3 consists of 14 residues. The CDR3 DNA reads TGTGCCAGCAGGGTTGTCGGGACTCATTACGAGCAGTACTTC. Translating gives CASRVVGTHYEQYF.

This clone was seen ten or more times. The chain is built from TRBV7-8 and TRBJ2-7, with a weak D call TRBD1 (5 bases). This CDR3 spans 14 amino acids. V shed 5 bases and J shed 6 bases, with 17 bases lying between them. The V gene's germline CDR1 is SGHVS and CDR2 FQNEAQ. The CDR3 sequence: CASSTKGSDREQYF. The CDR3 region has the DNA TGTGCCAGCAGCACAAAGGGGTCCGATCGCGAGCAGTACTTC.

The V gene is TRBV5-1, the J gene TRBJ1-3, with a weak D call TRBD1 (6 bases). This CDR3 has 14 residues. CDR1 SGHRS and CDR2 YFSETQ come from the germline V gene. V dropped 4 bases and J dropped 2 bases, with 10 bases sitting between them. In DNA form, the CDR3 reads TGCGCCAGCAGCCCCGGGACACCTGGAAACACCATATATTTT. Protein product: CASSPGTPGNTIYF.

This sequence joins TRBV5-1 and TRBJ2-3; 7 bases line up with TRBD1. J lost 1 base, V lost 0 bases, and 5 bases had no gene match. CDR1 and CDR2 from the germline V gene are SGHRS and YFSETQ. CDR3 size: 16 residues. The DNA for the CDR3 is TGCGCCAGCAGCTTGGAGGGGGCGCGTGGCACAGATACGCAGTATTTT. Residues: CASSLEGARGTDTQYF. Full variable domain (rest looked up from reference TRBV5-1 and TRBJ2-3): KAGVTQTPRYLIKTRGQQVTLSCSPISGHRSVSWYQQTPGQGLQFLFEYFSETQRNKGNFPGRFSGRQFSNSRSEMNVSTLELGDSALYLCASSLEGARGTDTQYFGPGTRLTVL.

The gene calls are TRBV6-2 or TRBV6-3 and TRBJ2-1, with 11 bases fitting TRBD2. Germline V lookup: CDR1 MNHEY, CDR2 SVGEGT. V lost 2 bases to trimming and J lost 10 bases; unmatched junction nucleotides: 7. The CDR3 runs to 15 residues. The CDR3 reads CASSYISGRGREQFF. The CDR3 nucleotides read TGTGCCAGCAGTTACATTAGCGGGAGGGGGCGGGAGCAGTTCTTC.

The chain carries TRBV5-4 and TRBJ1-1; TRBD1 matches 8 bases. Germline CDR1 is SGHNT and CDR2 is YYREEE (reference sequence). V was pared by 6 bases and J by 4 bases, with 14 bases of the junction left unmatched. The CDR3 is 16 residues long. The CDR3 DNA follows: TGTGCCAGCACCGAGACAGGGGAAGTCGCTAGCACTGAAGCTTTCTTT. Its translation is CASTETGEVASTEAFF. Variable domain in full (rest from reference TRBV5-4 and TRBJ1-1): ETGVTQSPTHLIKTRGQQVTLRCSSQSGHNTVSWYQQALGQGPQFIFQYYREEENGRGNFPPRFSGLQFPNYSSELNVNALELDDSALYLCASTETGEVASTEAFFGQGTRLTVV.

The J gene is TRBJ2-1, the V gene TRBV11-2; 7 nucleotides align to TRBD2. Germline lookup yields CDR1 SGHAT and CDR2 FQNNGV. This CDR3 has 16 residues. The V and J ends lost 0 bases and 4 bases, in that order; junction bases with no gene match: 6. The CDR3 spells CASSLDPGTNYNEQFF. The CDR3 nucleotides are TGTGCCAGCAGCTTAGACCCCGGGACTAATTACAATGAGCAGTTCTTC. Filled out from reference TRBV11-2 and TRBJ2-1, the complete variable domain reads EAGVAQSPRYKIIEKRQSVAFWCNPISGHATLYWYQQILGQGPKLLIQFQNNGVVDDSQLPKDRFSAERLKGVDSTLKIQPAKLEDSAVYLCASSLDPGTNYNEQFFGPGTRLTVL.

The CDR3 region has the DNA TGTGCCAGTAGGATACCGACAGCCCTGAACACTGAAGCTTTCTTT. Translated: CASRIPTALNTEAFF. The chain has TRBV19 and TRBJ1-1, with D maybe TRBD1 (5 bases). Germline-derived CDR1 and CDR2 are LNHDA and SQIVND (reference sequence). Deletions cut 6 bases from V and 0 bases from J, with 14 bases between. CDR3 size: 15 residues.

The V and J genes are TRBV27 and TRBJ1-6, with D maybe TRBD1 (6 bases). Germline V gene lookup returns CDR1 MNHEY and CDR2 SMNVEV (reference sequence). The V end was cut by 6 bases, the J end by 0 bases, with 15 bases between. The CDR3 consists of 17 residues. The CDR3 region is CASSKGVPGSYNSPLHF. The CDR3 nucleotides read TGTGCCAGCAGCAAGGGGGTCCCGGGCTCCTATAATTCACCCCTCCACTTT.

The chain combines TRBV5-4 with TRBJ2-2, with TRBD2 as a possible D gene (5 bases). The CDR3 spans 17 residues. V was shortened by 2 bases and J by 4 bases, with 18 bases between the two germline ends. The germline V gene encodes CDR1 SGHNT and CDR2 YYREEE (reference sequence). The CDR3 coding sequence is TGTGCCAGCAGCTTACGGGGTTTGGACCTGGGCACCGGGGAGCTGTTTTTT. Protein product: CASSLRGLDLGTGELFF.

V gene TRBV5-3 combines with J gene TRBJ1-1; no firm D call. TRBV5-3 is given ORF status, its function remaining uncertain. This CDR3 contains 15 residues. The germline V and J ends were trimmed by 0 bases and 6 bases, with 15 bases remaining between them. Here the CDR3 DNA reads TGTGCCAGAAGCTTGGCCCCTCCGGGCCCCTCTGAAGCTTTCTTT. As protein: CARSLAPPGPSEAFF.

The chain couples TRBV5-1 to TRBJ2-2, with 9 bases fitting TRBD2. V lost 2 bases, J lost 2 bases, and 4 bases stayed unmatched. In germline, CDR1 is SGHRS, CDR2 YFSETQ. CDR3 size: 16 residues. The CDR3 is CASSLAGGSNTGELFF. CDR3 coding DNA: TGCGCCAGCAGCTTAGCGGGAGGATCAAACACCGGGGAGCTGTTTTTT.